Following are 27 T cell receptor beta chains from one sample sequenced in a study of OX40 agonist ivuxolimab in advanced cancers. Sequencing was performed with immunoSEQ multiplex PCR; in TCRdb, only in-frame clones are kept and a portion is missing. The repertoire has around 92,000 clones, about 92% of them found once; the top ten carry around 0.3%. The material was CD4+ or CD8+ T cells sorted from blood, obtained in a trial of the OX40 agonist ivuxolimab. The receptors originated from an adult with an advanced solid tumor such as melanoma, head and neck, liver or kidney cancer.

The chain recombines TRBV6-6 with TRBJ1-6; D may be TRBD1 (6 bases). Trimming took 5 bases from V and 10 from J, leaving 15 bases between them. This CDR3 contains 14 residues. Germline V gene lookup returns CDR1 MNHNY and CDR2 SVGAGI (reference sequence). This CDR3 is CASSTEGVRSPLHF. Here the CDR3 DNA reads TGTGCCAGCAGTACGGAGGGGGTACGGTCACCCCTCCACTTT.

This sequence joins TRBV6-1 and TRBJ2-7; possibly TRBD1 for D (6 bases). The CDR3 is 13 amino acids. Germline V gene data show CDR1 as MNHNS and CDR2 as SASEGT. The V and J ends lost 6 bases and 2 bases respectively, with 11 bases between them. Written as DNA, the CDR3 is TGTGCCAGCAGCCAGGGGCATGCCTACGAGCAGTACGTC. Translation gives CASSQGHAYEQYV.

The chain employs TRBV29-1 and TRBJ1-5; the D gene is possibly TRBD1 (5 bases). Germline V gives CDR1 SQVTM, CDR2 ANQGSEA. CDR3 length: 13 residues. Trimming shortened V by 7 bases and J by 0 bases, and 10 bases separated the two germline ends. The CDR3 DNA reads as TGCAGCGCCCAGGGATATAGCAATCAGCCCCAGCATTTT. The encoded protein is CSAQGYSNQPQHF.

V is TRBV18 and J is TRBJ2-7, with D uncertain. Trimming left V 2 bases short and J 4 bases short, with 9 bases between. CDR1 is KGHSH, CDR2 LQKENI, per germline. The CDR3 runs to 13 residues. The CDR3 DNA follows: TGTGCCAGCTCACCAAATATGGGTTACGAGCAGTACGTC. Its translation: CASSPNMGYEQYV.

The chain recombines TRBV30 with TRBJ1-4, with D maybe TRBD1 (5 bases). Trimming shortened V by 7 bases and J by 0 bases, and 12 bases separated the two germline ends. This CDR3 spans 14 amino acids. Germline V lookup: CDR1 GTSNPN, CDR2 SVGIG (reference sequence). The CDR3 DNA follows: TGTGCCTCAGCGGGGGTGGCAACTAATGAAAAACTGTTTTTT. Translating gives CASAGVATNEKLFF.

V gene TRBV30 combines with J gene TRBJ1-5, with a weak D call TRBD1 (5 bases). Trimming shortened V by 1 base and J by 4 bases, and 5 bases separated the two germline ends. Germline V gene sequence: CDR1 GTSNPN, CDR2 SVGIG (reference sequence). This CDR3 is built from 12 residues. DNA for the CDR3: TGTGCCTGGAGTGACAGGAATCAGCCCCAGCATTTT. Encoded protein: CAWSDRNQPQHF. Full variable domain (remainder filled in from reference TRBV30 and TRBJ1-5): SQTIHQWPATLVQPVGSPLSLECTVEGTSNPNLYWYRQAAGRGLQLLFYSVGIGQISSEVPQNLSASRPQDRQFILSSKKLLLSDSGFYLCAWSDRNQPQHFGDGTRLSIL.

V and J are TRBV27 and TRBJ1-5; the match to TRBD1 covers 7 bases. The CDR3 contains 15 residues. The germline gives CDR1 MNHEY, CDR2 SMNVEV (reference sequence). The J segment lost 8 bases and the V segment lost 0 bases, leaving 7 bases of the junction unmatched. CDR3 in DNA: TGTGCCAGCAGTTTATCGGCCAGGGGGAGAGAGCCCCAGCATTTT. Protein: CASSLSARGREPQHF.

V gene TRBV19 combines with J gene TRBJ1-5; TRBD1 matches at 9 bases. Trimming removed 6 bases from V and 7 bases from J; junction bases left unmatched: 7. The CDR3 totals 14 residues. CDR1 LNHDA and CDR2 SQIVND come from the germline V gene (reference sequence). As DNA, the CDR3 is TGTGCCAGTAGCAGGGGACAGGGTTACCAGCCCCAGCATTTT. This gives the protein CASSRGQGYQPQHF.

The CDR3 spells CASSVDRLNQPQHF. The CDR3 region has the DNA TGTGCCAGCTCAGTCGACAGGTTAAATCAGCCCCAGCATTTT. The V call is TRBV18, the J call TRBJ1-5; D is possibly TRBD1 (6 bases). The CDR3 runs 14 residues. V was clipped by 5 bases and J by 4 bases, with 12 bases between them. Germline V gives CDR1 KGHSH, CDR2 LQKENI.

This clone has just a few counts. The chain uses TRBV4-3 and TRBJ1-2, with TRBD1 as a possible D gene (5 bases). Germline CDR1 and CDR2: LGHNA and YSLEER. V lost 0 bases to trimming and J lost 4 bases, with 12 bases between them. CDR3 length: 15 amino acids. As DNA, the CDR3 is TGCGCCAGCAGCCAAGATCTTTGGGACCCCTATGGCTACACCTTC. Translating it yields CASSQDLWDPYGYTF.

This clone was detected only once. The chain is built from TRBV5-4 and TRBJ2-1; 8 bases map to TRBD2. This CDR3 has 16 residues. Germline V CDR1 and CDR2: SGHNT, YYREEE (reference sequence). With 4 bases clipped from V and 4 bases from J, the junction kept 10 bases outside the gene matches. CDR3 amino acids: CASSGAGTRLYNEQFF. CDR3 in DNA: TGTGCCAGCAGCGGGGCCGGGACTAGGTTATACAATGAGCAGTTCTTC.

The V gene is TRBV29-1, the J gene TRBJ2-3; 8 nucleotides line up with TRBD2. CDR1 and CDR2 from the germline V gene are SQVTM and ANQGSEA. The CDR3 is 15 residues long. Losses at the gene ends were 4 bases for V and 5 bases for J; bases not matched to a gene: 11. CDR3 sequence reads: CSVGTGTRILDTQYF. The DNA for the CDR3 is TGCAGCGTTGGCACCGGGACTAGAATTTTAGATACGCAGTATTTT.

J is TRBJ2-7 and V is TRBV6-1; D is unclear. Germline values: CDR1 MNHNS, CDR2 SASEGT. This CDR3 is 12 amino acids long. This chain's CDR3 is CAVPPSSYEQYF. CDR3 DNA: TGTGCAGTCCCCCCAAGCTCCTACGAGCAGTACTTC.

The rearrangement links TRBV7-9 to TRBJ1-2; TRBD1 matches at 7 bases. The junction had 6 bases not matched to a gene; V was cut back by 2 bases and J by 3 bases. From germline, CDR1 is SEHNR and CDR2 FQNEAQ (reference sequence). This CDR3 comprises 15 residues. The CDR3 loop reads CASSLRQGGDYGYTF. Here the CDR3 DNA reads TGTGCCAGCAGCTTAAGACAGGGCGGTGACTATGGCTACACCTTC.

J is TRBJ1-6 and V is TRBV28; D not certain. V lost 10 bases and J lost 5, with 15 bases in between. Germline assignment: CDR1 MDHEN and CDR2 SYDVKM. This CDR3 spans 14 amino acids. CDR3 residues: CAIQRPSHNSPLHF. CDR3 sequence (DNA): TGTGCCATCCAACGACCGAGCCATAATTCACCCCTCCACTTT.

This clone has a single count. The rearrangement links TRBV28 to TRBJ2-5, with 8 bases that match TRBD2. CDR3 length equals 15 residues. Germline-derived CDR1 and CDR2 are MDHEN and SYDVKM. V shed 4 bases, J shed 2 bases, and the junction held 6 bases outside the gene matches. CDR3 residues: CASSSGRATQETQYF. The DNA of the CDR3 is TGTGCCAGCAGTTCCGGGAGGGCCACGCAAGAGACCCAGTACTTC.

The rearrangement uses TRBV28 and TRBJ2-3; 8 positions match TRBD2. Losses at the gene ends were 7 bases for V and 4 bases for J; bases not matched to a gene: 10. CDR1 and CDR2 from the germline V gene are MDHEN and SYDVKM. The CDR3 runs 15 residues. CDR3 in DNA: TGTGCCAGCAATCGGGGGGGGGTGGGCCCAGATACGCAGTATTTT. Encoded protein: CASNRGGVGPDTQYF.

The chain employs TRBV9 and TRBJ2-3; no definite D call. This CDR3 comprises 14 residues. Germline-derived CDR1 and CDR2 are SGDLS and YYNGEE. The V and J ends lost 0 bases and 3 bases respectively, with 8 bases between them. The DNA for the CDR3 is TGTGCCAGCAGCGTAGGCGCCTCGACAGATACGCAGTATTTT. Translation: CASSVGASTDTQYF.

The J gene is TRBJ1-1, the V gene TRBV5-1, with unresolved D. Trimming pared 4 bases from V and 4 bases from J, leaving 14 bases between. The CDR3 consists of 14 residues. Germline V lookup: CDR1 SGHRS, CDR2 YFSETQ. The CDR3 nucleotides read TGCGCCAGCAGCACCGGGGAGGGAATCACTGAAGCTTTCTTT. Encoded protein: CASSTGEGITEAFF.

The CDR3 loop is CASSFRHHYSNQPQHF. CDR3 nucleotides: TGTGCCAGCAGTTTCAGGCACCATTATAGCAATCAGCCCCAGCATTTT. This chain links TRBV28 with TRBJ1-5, with D uncertain. CDR3 length: 16 amino acids. Trimming cost V 3 bases and J 0 bases, with 12 bases left between them. Germline loops: CDR1 MDHEN, CDR2 SYDVKM.

The CDR3 here is CASTRPTGRYNEQFF. As DNA, the CDR3 is TGTGCCAGCACTAGGCCAACAGGGAGATACAATGAGCAGTTCTTC. The V and J genes are TRBV6-8 and TRBJ2-1, with D possibly matching TRBD1 (6 bases). Germline CDR1 is MNHGY and CDR2 is SAAAGT. V was clipped by 7 bases and J by 4 bases, with 17 bases between them. This CDR3 is 15 amino acids long.

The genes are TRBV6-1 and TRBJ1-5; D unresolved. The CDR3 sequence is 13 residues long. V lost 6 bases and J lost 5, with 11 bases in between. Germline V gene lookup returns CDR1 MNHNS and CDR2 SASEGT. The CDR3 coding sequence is TGTGCCAGCAGGCCAAGTGGCCATCAGCCCCAGCATTTT. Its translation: CASRPSGHQPQHF.

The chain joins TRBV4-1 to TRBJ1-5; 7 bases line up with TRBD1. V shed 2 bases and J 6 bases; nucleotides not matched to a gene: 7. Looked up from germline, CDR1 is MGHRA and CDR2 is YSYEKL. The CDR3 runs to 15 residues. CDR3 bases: TGCGCCAGCAGCCAAACCCGACAGGGATTTCAGCCCCAGCATTTT. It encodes CASSQTRQGFQPQHF.

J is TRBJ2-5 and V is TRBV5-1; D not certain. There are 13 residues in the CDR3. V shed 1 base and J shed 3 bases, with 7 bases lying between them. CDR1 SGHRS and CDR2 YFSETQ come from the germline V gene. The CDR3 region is CASSLFGEETQYF. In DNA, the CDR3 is TGCGCCAGCAGCTTGTTTGGGGAAGAGACCCAGTACTTC.

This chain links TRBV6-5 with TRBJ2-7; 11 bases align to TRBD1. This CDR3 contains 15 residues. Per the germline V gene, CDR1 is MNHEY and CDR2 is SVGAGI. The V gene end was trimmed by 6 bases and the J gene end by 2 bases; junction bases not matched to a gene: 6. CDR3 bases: TGTGCCAGCAGGGACAGGGGGCCCTCGGCCTACGAGCAGTACTTC. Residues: CASRDRGPSAYEQYF.

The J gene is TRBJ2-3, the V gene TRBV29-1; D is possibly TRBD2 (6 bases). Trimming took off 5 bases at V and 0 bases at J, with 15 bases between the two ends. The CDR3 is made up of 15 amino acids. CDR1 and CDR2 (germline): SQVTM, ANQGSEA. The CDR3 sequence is CSVKPGTVSTDTQYF. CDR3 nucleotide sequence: TGCAGCGTTAAACCCGGGACTGTTAGCACAGATACGCAGTATTTT.

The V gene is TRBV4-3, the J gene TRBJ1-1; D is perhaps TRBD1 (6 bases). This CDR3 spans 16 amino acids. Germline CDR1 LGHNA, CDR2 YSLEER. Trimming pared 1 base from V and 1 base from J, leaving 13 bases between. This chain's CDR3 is CASSQGARGRNTEAFF. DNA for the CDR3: TGCGCCAGCAGCCAAGGGGCCAGGGGTAGGAACACTGAAGCTTTCTTT.